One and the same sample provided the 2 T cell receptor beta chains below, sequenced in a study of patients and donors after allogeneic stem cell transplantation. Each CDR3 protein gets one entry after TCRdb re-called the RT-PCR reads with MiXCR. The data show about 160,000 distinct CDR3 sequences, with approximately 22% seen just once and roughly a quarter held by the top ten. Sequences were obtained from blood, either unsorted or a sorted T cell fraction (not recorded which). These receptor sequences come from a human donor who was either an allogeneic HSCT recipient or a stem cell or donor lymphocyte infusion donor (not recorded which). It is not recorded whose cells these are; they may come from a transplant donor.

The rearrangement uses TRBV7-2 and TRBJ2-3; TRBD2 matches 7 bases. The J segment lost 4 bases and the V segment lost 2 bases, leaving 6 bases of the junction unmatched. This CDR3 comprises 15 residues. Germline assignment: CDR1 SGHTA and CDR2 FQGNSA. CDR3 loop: CASSLNGAGADTQYF. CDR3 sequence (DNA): TGTGCCAGCAGCTTAAATGGGGCGGGAGCAGATACGCAGTATTTT.

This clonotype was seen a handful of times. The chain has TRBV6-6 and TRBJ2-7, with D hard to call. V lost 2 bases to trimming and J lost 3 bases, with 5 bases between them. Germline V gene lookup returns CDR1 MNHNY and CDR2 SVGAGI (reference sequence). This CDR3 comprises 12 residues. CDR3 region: CASSYGLYEQYF. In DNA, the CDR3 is TGTGCCAGCAGTTACGGGCTCTACGAGCAGTACTTC.